This TCR beta chain was identified during a study of blood T cells in healthy people across ages. Points from the study as a whole: Because donor CMV status was unknown, expanded clonotype changes were possibly confounded.

As to this clonotype: The antigen is undetermined.

It was with a sample-barcoded 5' primer and a J-beta primer mix that a second PCR of roughly 6 to 11 cycles was run. TCRdb reprocessed the 5' RACE reads via MiXCR and lists one record per CDR3 protein. The data hold around 580,000 distinct CDR3 sequences, with around 50% observed a single time. Per germline, CDR1 LGHDT and CDR2 YNNKEL (reference sequence). CDR3 length: 12 residues. Trimming took off 3 bases at V and 4 bases at J, with 6 bases between the two ends. There were healthy Caucasian individuals from Russia, aged about 6 to 95, serving as donors. The sequence was obtained from a man at least 80 years old in good health. The genes are TRBV3-1 and TRBJ2-5; D is undetermined. Sequenced input: blood. DNA of the CDR3: TGTGCCAGCAGCCATGGGCGAGAGACCCAGTACTTC. This encodes CASSHGRETQYF.